The 26 T cell receptor beta chains below come from one sample, sequenced in a study of blood T cell repertoires in COVID-19. Sequenced by immunoSEQ multiplex PCR; TCRdb stores in-frame clones only, minus some. The sample lists 200,000 to 250,000 clones, 70% to 85% occurring once. The sequenced sample was PBMCs or T cells enriched from blood (not recorded which). The source is a woman aged 60-70 years who had recovered from COVID-19.

The chain carries TRBV5-1 and TRBJ1-6, with TRBD1 matching over 7 bases. Germline assignment: CDR1 SGHRS and CDR2 YFSETQ. The CDR3 sequence is 15 residues long. V shed 0 bases and J 7 bases; nucleotides not matched to a gene: 4. The CDR3 bases are TGCGCCAGCAGCTTGGTCGACAGGGAAAATTCACCCCTCCACTTT. It translates to CASSLVDRENSPLHF.

This sequence joins TRBV6-5 and TRBJ1-1, with unresolved D. This CDR3 is 15 amino acids long. Trimming removed 3 bases from V and 1 base from J, with 12 bases in between. Per the germline V gene, CDR1 is MNHEY and CDR2 is SVGAGI. The chain's CDR3 is CASSYLAGRNTEAFF. CDR3 DNA: TGTGCCAGCAGTTATCTTGCGGGGAGGAACACTGAAGCTTTCTTT.

The chain uses TRBV11-2 and TRBJ2-1, with a weak D call TRBD2 (6 bases). The CDR3 consists of 15 residues. Germline CDR1 and CDR2: SGHAT and FQNNGV. The V end lost 5 bases, the J end lost 2 bases, and 13 bases lay between the germline ends. The CDR3, as DNA: TGTGCCAGCAGCCTGGGACTCCCCGCCTACAATGAGCAGTTCTTC. As protein: CASSLGLPAYNEQFF.

V and J are TRBV7-9 and TRBJ2-1, with 11 bases identical to TRBD2. V shed 5 bases, J shed 4 bases, and the junction held 7 bases outside the gene matches. The CDR3 consists of 16 residues. Germline V lookup: CDR1 SEHNR, CDR2 FQNEAQ (reference sequence). As DNA, the CDR3 is TGTGCCAGCAGCCCCATAGCGGGAGGGGTATACAATGAGCAGTTCTTC. This translates into CASSPIAGGVYNEQFF.

The chain links TRBV5-5 to TRBJ2-7, with 9 nucleotides matching TRBD1. This CDR3 region has 16 residues. V trimming: 5 bases; J trimming: 4 bases; junction bases outside the gene matches: 13. Germline V CDR1 and CDR2: SGHKS, YYEKEE (reference sequence). This CDR3 reads CASSGAGTGKFYEQYF. Written as DNA, the CDR3 is TGTGCCAGCAGTGGGGCCGGGACAGGGAAATTTTACGAGCAGTACTTC.

This rearrangement joins TRBV11-2 to TRBJ1-1, with D perhaps TRBD1 (5 bases). The CDR3 length is 14 residues. The germline gives CDR1 SGHAT, CDR2 FQNNGV. Trimming took 3 bases from V and 5 from J, leaving 13 bases between them. Written as DNA, the CDR3 is TGTGCCAGCAGCTTTACAGGCCTGGGGACTGAAGCTTTCTTT. Its protein product is CASSFTGLGTEAFF.

The J gene is TRBJ1-3, the V gene TRBV4-3, with D perhaps TRBD1 (6 bases). This CDR3 is built from 17 residues. Germline CDR1 and CDR2: LGHNA and YSLEER. The V end lost 0 bases, the J end lost 0 bases, and 12 bases lay between the germline ends. In nucleotides, the CDR3 is TGCGCCAGCAGCCAAGAGCAGGGGCTATTCTCTGGAAACACCATATATTTT. This codes for CASSQEQGLFSGNTIYF.

The chain combines TRBV11-3 with TRBJ2-1; TRBD1 agrees at 9 bases. CDR3 length: 16 amino acids. Germline-derived CDR1 and CDR2 are SGHNT and YENEEA. The J segment lost 13 bases and the V segment lost 1 base, leaving 14 bases of the junction unmatched. Here the CDR3 reads CASSLGEGQGRLLQFF. The DNA for the CDR3 is TGTGCCAGCAGCTTAGGGGAAGGACAGGGGCGACTACTTCAGTTCTTC.

The chain recombines TRBV11-2 with TRBJ2-1; 9 bases align to TRBD2. CDR1 is SGHAT, CDR2 FQNNGV, per germline. The length of the CDR3 is 16 residues. V was pared by 0 bases and J by 6 bases, with 6 bases of the junction left unmatched. CDR3 region: CASSLDRGTSRNEQFF. CDR3 bases: TGTGCCAGCAGCTTAGATAGGGGGACTAGCCGCAATGAGCAGTTCTTC.

The CDR3 protein is CASSRTRSGSSYNEQFF. In nucleotides, the CDR3 is TGTGCCAGCAGTAGAACCCGTAGCGGGAGCTCCTACAATGAGCAGTTCTTC. V gene TRBV27 combines with J gene TRBJ2-1; 9 positions match TRBD2. V lost 5 bases, J lost 0 bases, and 8 bases stayed unmatched. CDR1 and CDR2 from the germline V gene are MNHEY and SMNVEV (reference sequence). The CDR3 loop spans 17 amino acids.

The chain is built from TRBV15 and TRBJ2-4; 12 positions agree with TRBD2. There are 21 residues in the CDR3. Germline V gives CDR1 LNHNV, CDR2 YYDKDF (reference sequence). Unmatched junction bases numbered 12, after V lost 0 bases and J lost 0 bases. In DNA form, the CDR3 reads TGTGCCACCAGCAGAGATTCCAGGACTAGCGGGACCATGCTAGCCAAAAACATTCAGTACTTC. This encodes CATSRDSRTSGTMLAKNIQYF. Together with reference TRBV15 and TRBJ2-4, the CDR3 gives the full variable domain: DAMVIQNPRYQVTQFGKPVTLSCSQTLNHNVMYWYQQKSSQAPKLLFHYYDKDFNNEADTPDNFQSRRPNTSFCFLDIRSPGLGDTAMYLCATSRDSRTSGTMLAKNIQYFGAGTRLSVL.

The chain combines TRBV19 with TRBJ1-5, with 8 positions matching TRBD1. With 5 bases clipped from V and 7 bases from J, the junction kept 7 bases outside the gene matches. CDR1 and CDR2 (germline): LNHDA, SQIVND (reference sequence). CDR3 length: 14 residues. The CDR3 nucleotides are TGTGCCAGTAGTGTGTCAGGGGGCCGCCAGCCCCAGCATTTT. Translating it yields CASSVSGGRQPQHF.

V is TRBV18 and J is TRBJ2-7, with TRBD1 identical over 9 bases. The CDR3 is made up of 16 amino acids. Germline V lookup: CDR1 KGHSH, CDR2 LQKENI. The V and J ends lost 4 bases and 4 bases, in that order; junction bases with no gene match: 11. This CDR3 is CASSRLRTGANYEQYF. The CDR3 DNA reads as TGTGCCAGCTCACGACTTCGGACAGGGGCGAATTACGAGCAGTACTTC.

This clone was counted many times. This chain links TRBV12-3 or TRBV12-4 with TRBJ1-1; D unresolved. This CDR3 spans 13 amino acids. Trimming removed 4 bases at V and 4 bases at J, with 10 bases between. CDR3 sequence: CASSSIPGTEAFF. Here the CDR3 DNA reads TGTGCCAGCAGTTCCATACCCGGCACTGAAGCTTTCTTT.

The sample holds one count of this clone. The V call is TRBV11-2, the J call TRBJ1-2; D call uncertain. From germline, CDR1 is SGHAT and CDR2 FQNNGV. V lost 8 bases and J lost 6, with 13 bases in between. The CDR3 is 12 residues long. CDR3 in DNA: TGTGCCAGCCAGAAGGAGGTCGATGGCTACACCTTC. Translated, it gives CASQKEVDGYTF.

The chain employs TRBV7-9 and TRBJ2-1, with a weak D call TRBD2 (6 bases). The CDR3 totals 13 residues. Between the trimmed V and J ends, which lost 1 base and 12 bases, there was a span of 13 bases. The germline CDR1 and CDR2 sequences are SEHNR and FQNEAQ (reference sequence). For the CDR3, the DNA is TGTGCCAGCAGCTTAGATCCGGGAGAGGTGCAGTTCTTC. Protein: CASSLDPGEVQFF.

The rearrangement uses TRBV5-1 and TRBJ1-6; unclear D gene. Between the trimmed V and J ends, which lost 2 bases and 5 bases, there was a span of 8 bases. CDR1 SGHRS and CDR2 YFSETQ come from the germline V gene. CDR3 length: 14 amino acids. CDR3 sequence (DNA): TGCGCCAGCAGCTTATCCGGGGATAATTCACCCCTCCACTTT. It encodes CASSLSGDNSPLHF.

Concerning this clone: The same CDR3 can be traced to other DNA sequences in this sample. The chain is built from TRBV18 and TRBJ1-2; TRBD1 is a possible D gene (6 bases). In germline, CDR1 is KGHSH, CDR2 LQKENI. The CDR3 is made up of 13 amino acids. V gave up 1 base and J gave up 6 bases, with 9 bases separating them. The CDR3 sequence: CASSPRSGDGYTF. As DNA, the CDR3 is TGTGCCAGCTCACCACGGTCAGGGGATGGCTACACCTTC.

The rearrangement joins TRBV14 to TRBJ1-2, with D unresolved. Trimming stripped 0 bases from V and 7 bases from J, with 12 bases between. Germline CDR1 and CDR2: SGHDN and FVKESK. The CDR3 is made up of 14 amino acids. The CDR3 here is CASSQDLSGGGYTF. CDR3 DNA: TGTGCCAGCAGCCAAGATCTTTCCGGAGGTGGCTACACCTTC.

V usage is TRBV7-2 and J usage is TRBJ1-2, with D possibly TRBD1 on 5 matching bases. The CDR3 has 14 residues. In germline, CDR1 is SGHTA, CDR2 FQGNSA. Trimming left V 4 bases short and J 3 bases short, with 12 bases between. CDR3 sequence: CASSYQGPDYGYTF. CDR3 in DNA: TGTGCCAGCAGCTACCAGGGTCCGGACTATGGCTACACCTTC.

The chain employs TRBV2 and TRBJ2-2, with D possibly being TRBD2 (7 bases). V was clipped by 0 bases and J by 5 bases, with 13 bases between them. Germline V gene lookup returns CDR1 SNHLY and CDR2 FYNNEI. The CDR3 length is 16 residues. The CDR3 DNA reads as TGTGCCAGCAGTGAAGCAAGGGGGGGATGGACCGGGGAGCTGTTTTTT. This encodes CASSEARGGWTGELFF.

This clone came up once. The V call is TRBV3-1 (or the pseudogene TRBV3-2), the J call TRBJ2-5; 9 bases align to TRBD2. Unmatched junction bases numbered 2, after V lost 2 bases and J lost 1 base. CDR3 length equals 15 residues. Looked up from germline, CDR1 is LGHDT and CDR2 is YNNKEL (reference sequence). CDR3 DNA: TGTGCCAGCAGCCAACTAGCGGGGCTCCAAGAGACCCAGTACTTC. This codes for CASSQLAGLQETQYF.

In this sample, this clone turned up a few times. The chain has TRBV15 and TRBJ2-3, with a possible D match to TRBD2 (5 bases). Per the germline V gene, CDR1 is LNHNV and CDR2 is YYDKDF (reference sequence). Trimming took off 0 bases at V and 0 bases at J, with 7 bases between the two ends. CDR3 length: 15 amino acids. The CDR3 sequence is CATSRDQRSTDTQYF. The CDR3 DNA reads TGTGCCACCAGCAGAGACCAGCGGAGCACAGATACGCAGTATTTT.

This chain joins TRBV7-6 and TRBJ2-3; the match to TRBD2 covers 13 bases. Germline trimming cut 0 bases from V and 2 bases from J; bases unmatched to any gene: 5. Germline-derived CDR1 and CDR2 are SGHVS and FNYEAQ. This CDR3 region has 18 residues. CDR3 amino acids: CASSLAGTSGVNTDTQYF. The CDR3 DNA reads TGTGCCAGCAGCTTAGCCGGGACTAGCGGGGTAAACACAGATACGCAGTATTTT.

This clone was counted between two and nine times. The chain employs TRBV6-2 or TRBV6-3 and TRBJ2-1; no clear D gene. In germline, CDR1 is MNHEY, CDR2 SVGEGT. V lost 2 bases, J lost 6 bases, and 14 bases lay in between. The CDR3 covers 15 residues. The CDR3 DNA is TGTGCCAGCAGTTACCATGTAGAGTACCGCAATGAGCAGTTCTTC. As protein: CASSYHVEYRNEQFF.

The chain uses TRBV2 and TRBJ1-2; 8 bases fit TRBD1. Germline lookup yields CDR1 SNHLY and CDR2 FYNNEI. Unmatched junction bases numbered 6, after V lost 9 bases and J lost 3 bases. The CDR3 has 13 residues. CDR3 in DNA: TGTGCCAGTCGGGACAGGTATGACTATGGCTACACCTTC. This translates into CASRDRYDYGYTF.